Below are 6 T cell receptor beta chains sequenced from a single sample in a study of cytomegalovirus exposure and HLA in healthy donors. The PCR ran on 60 Vbeta and 13 Jbeta primers. Using immunoSEQ multiplex PCR, the repertoire was profiled, and TCRdb retains in-frame clones only, with some absent. The sample holds under 150,000 clones, around three quarters seen once. Sequenced sample: PBMCs. Receptor source: a man aged 40-49 years in good health and CMV-seropositive.

This rearrangement joins TRBV4-2 to TRBJ1-4; 7 bases are shared with TRBD1. Looked up from germline, CDR1 is LGHNA and CDR2 is YNFKEQ. CDR3 length: 17 residues. J gave up 3 bases and V 0 bases, and 7 bases lay outside the gene matches. CDR3 DNA sequence: TGTGCCAGCAGCCAAGATTTCCCGGGACAGCCTAATGAAAAACTGTTTTTT. It encodes CASSQDFPGQPNEKLFF.

This clone was counted a few times. The genes are TRBV18 and TRBJ2-3; D possibly corresponds to TRBD2 (5 bases). The CDR3 runs 15 residues. Germline assignment: CDR1 KGHSH and CDR2 LQKENI. V shed 4 bases and J shed 4 bases, with 15 bases lying between them. CDR3 in DNA: TGTGCCAGCTCACGGGTGGCAGGAGGATCAGATACGCAGTATTTT. Translation: CASSRVAGGSDTQYF.

The chain employs TRBV27 and TRBJ1-1; perhaps TRBD1 as D (6 bases). Germline CDR1 and CDR2: MNHEY and SMNVEV (reference sequence). The ends were cut back, 6 bases at V and 0 bases at J, with 17 bases in the middle. The CDR3 spans 16 residues. CDR3 region: CASSHQGIGMNTEAFF. The DNA of the CDR3 is TGTGCCAGCAGCCACCAGGGGATTGGCATGAACACTGAAGCTTTCTTT.

In this sample, this clone turned up once. The rearrangement uses TRBV6-6 and TRBJ2-5, with D possibly being TRBD1 (5 bases). Trimming removed 6 bases from V and 5 bases from J, with 16 bases in between. The CDR3 totals 14 residues. Germline assignment: CDR1 MNHNY and CDR2 SVGAGI (reference sequence). CDR3: CASSLSDNRETQYF. The CDR3 DNA sequence: TGTGCCAGCAGCCTATCGGACAACAGGGAGACCCAGTACTTC.

CDR3 region: CASSFREPNTGELFF. DNA of the CDR3: TGTGCCAGCAGCTTCCGGGAACCGAACACCGGGGAGCTGTTTTTT. J is TRBJ2-2 and V is TRBV13, with D possibly being TRBD2 (5 bases). The CDR3 contains 15 residues. The V gene's germline CDR1 is PRHDT and CDR2 FYEKMQ (reference sequence). Trimming shortened V by 3 bases and J by 0 bases, and 8 bases separated the two germline ends.

V gene TRBV7-2 combines with J gene TRBJ2-2, with D perhaps matching TRBD2 (6 bases). Germline assignment: CDR1 SGHTA and CDR2 FQGNSA. The CDR3 is 15 residues long. V shed 5 bases and J shed 4 bases, with 14 bases lying between them. CDR3 nucleotides: TGTGCCAGCAGCCCCCGGAGGGAAGGCACCGGGGAGCTGTTTTTT. Residues: CASSPRREGTGELFF.